This T cell receptor beta chain was retrieved from a study of breast tumors, draining lymph nodes, adjacent tissues. Breast cancer patients provided tissue from their axillary draining lymph nodes. TCRdb re-called the multiplex PCR reads through MiXCR, storing one row per CDR3 protein. The sample yields approximately 89,000 distinct CDR3 sequences, approximately 31% seen once. A single count supports this clonotype. Its cognate antigen is unknown. The germline gives CDR1 SGHTA, CDR2 FQGNSA. V gave up 3 bases and J gave up 3 bases; unmatched junction bases: 3. This CDR3 spans 14 amino acids. Study results and limitations: Data fit most tumor T cells coming from lymph node, expanding in tumor. Tumor TCR diversity was below lymph nodes but above nontumor tissue. Tumor and nontumor repertoires were significantly more similar in luminal-like than in basal-like breast cancer.

This TCR derives from a female donor with breast cancer. Some clones in this sample may be carry-over from other donors' samples. The chain carries TRBV7-2 and TRBJ2-5; 8 bases map to TRBD2. Sequencing was done on a sample of axillary lymph node tissue. For the CDR3, the DNA is TGTGCCAGCAGCTTCGGACTAGCAGAAGAGACCCAGTACTTC. Translation: CASSFGLAEETQYF.